A single sample gave rise to the 18 T cell receptor beta chains below, sequenced in a study of blood T cell repertoires in COVID-19. Here immunoSEQ multiplex PCR was the method, and the copy in TCRdb shows in-frame clones only, minus some. The sample records 280,000 or so clones, around 90% being singletons. The sequencing input was PBMCs or T cells enriched from blood (not recorded which). Receptors originate from a woman in her thirties or forties who had recovered from COVID-19.

The chain joins TRBV4-3 to TRBJ1-4, with TRBD1 matching over 7 bases. The germline V gene encodes CDR1 LGHNA and CDR2 YSLEER. Trimming cost V 3 bases and J 8 bases; bases outside gene matches: 9. The CDR3 contains 15 residues. The CDR3 region is CASSQTTGRREKLFF. CDR3 bases: TGCGCCAGCAGCCAGACGACAGGGCGTCGGGAAAAACTGTTTTTT.

V usage is TRBV28 and J usage is TRBJ1-6; D not certain. CDR3 size: 15 residues. The germline gives CDR1 MDHEN, CDR2 SYDVKM. V was shortened by 3 bases and J by 4 bases, with 10 bases between the two germline ends. The CDR3 bases are TGTGCCAGCAGTTTTCGGACTCAATATAATTCACCCCTCCACTTT. Encoded protein: CASSFRTQYNSPLHF.

The rearrangement links TRBV28 to TRBJ2-1, with 11 nucleotides matching TRBD2. Germline values: CDR1 MDHEN, CDR2 SYDVKM. The CDR3 consists of 18 residues. Trimming cost V 10 bases and J 0 bases; bases outside gene matches: 14. CDR3 in amino acids: CAIGGDSGRGSSYNEQFF. CDR3 nucleotide sequence: TGTGCCATCGGAGGAGATAGCGGGAGGGGGAGCTCCTACAATGAGCAGTTCTTC.

J is TRBJ1-6 and V is TRBV15, with 7 bases that match TRBD1. After removal of 3 bases from V and 5 bases from J, the junction contained 7 bases not matched to a gene. Germline V gene lookup returns CDR1 LNHNV and CDR2 YYDKDF (reference sequence). CDR3 size: 16 residues. The CDR3 region is CATSSAGQHNNSPLHF. The CDR3 bases are TGTGCCACCAGCAGTGCGGGACAGCACAATAATTCACCCCTCCACTTT.

This CDR3 is CAISESSLAENIQYF. The DNA of the CDR3 is TGTGCCATCAGTGAGTCGAGCCTAGCGGAAAACATTCAGTACTTC. This rearrangement joins TRBV10-3 to TRBJ2-4; 7 positions match TRBD2. The CDR3 sequence is 15 residues long. Germline trimming cut 0 bases from V and 5 bases from J; bases unmatched to any gene: 4. Germline CDR1 ENHRY, CDR2 SYGVKD.

The V gene is TRBV6-5, the J gene TRBJ1-1; 8 nucleotides match TRBD1. The germline gives CDR1 MNHEY, CDR2 SVGAGI. There are 16 residues in the CDR3. J gave up 1 base and V 0 bases, and 4 bases lay outside the gene matches. The CDR3 region has the DNA TGTGCCAGCAGTTACTCACTAGGGACAGGGAACACTGAAGCTTTCTTT. Protein sequence: CASSYSLGTGNTEAFF.

This chain connects TRBV10-3 to TRBJ2-6; 7 bases are shared with TRBD2. There are 16 residues in the CDR3. J lost 2 bases, V lost 4 bases, and 5 bases had no gene match. CDR1 is ENHRY, CDR2 SYGVKD, per germline. The CDR3 protein is CAISVSGVAGANVLTF. The CDR3 nucleotides are TGTGCCATCAGTGTGAGCGGGGTAGCTGGGGCCAACGTCCTGACTTTC.

V gene TRBV18 combines with J gene TRBJ2-1; TRBD2 is a possible D gene (6 bases). V was pared by 2 bases and J by 9 bases, with 17 bases between. The CDR3 extends over 15 amino acids. Germline CDR1 and CDR2: KGHSH and LQKENI. This chain's CDR3 is CASSPMPGEFGEQFF. The CDR3 region has the DNA TGTGCCAGCTCACCAATGCCGGGAGAGTTCGGTGAGCAGTTCTTC.

This clone was seen a few times. V usage is TRBV11-3 and J usage is TRBJ1-2, with D tentatively TRBD1 (5 bases). V was clipped by 5 bases and J by 6 bases, with 13 bases between them. CDR1 SGHNT and CDR2 YENEEA come from the germline V gene. CDR3 size: 13 residues. The CDR3 bases are TGTGCCAGCAGCGGTTCGGGGGGAAATGGCTACACCTTC. This codes for CASSGSGGNGYTF.

The CDR3 loop is CASSVGRDNSPLHF. DNA for the CDR3: TGTGCCAGCAGCGTCGGCAGGGATAATTCACCCCTCCACTTT. The rearrangement links TRBV9 to TRBJ1-6; D is perhaps TRBD1 (5 bases). CDR1 SGDLS and CDR2 YYNGEE come from the germline V gene. The CDR3 length is 14 residues. V was shortened by 2 bases and J by 5 bases, with 8 bases between the two germline ends.

This chain links TRBV7-2 with TRBJ2-2, with D hard to call. The CDR3 is made up of 15 amino acids. CDR1 is SGHTA, CDR2 FQGNSA, per germline. Trimming removed 5 bases at V and 1 base at J, with 11 bases between. This CDR3 reads CASSPEAENTGELFF. CDR3 nucleotide sequence: TGTGCCAGCAGCCCCGAGGCTGAGAACACCGGGGAGCTGTTTTTT.

The chain joins TRBV18 to TRBJ1-4, with 10 nucleotides matching TRBD1. The ends lost 5 bases at V and 5 bases at J; junction bases unmatched: 2. Germline CDR1 and CDR2: KGHSH and LQKENI. The CDR3 is 14 amino acids. The CDR3 DNA sequence: TGTGCCAGCTCAAGGGACAGGGGAAATGAAAAACTGTTTTTT. This translates into CASSRDRGNEKLFF.

The rearrangement joins TRBV2 to TRBJ1-2; TRBD1 agrees at 8 bases. CDR1 is SNHLY, CDR2 FYNNEI, per germline. Trimming at V came to 7 bases and at J to 9 bases, leaving 4 bases not matched to a gene. The CDR3 sequence is 11 residues long. Written as DNA, the CDR3 is TGTGCCAGCATCAGACAGGGGAGCTACACCTTC. Its translation: CASIRQGSYTF.

The chain carries TRBV27 and TRBJ1-6; the D gene is possibly TRBD1 (5 bases). The CDR3 sequence is 18 residues long. The germline gives CDR1 MNHEY, CDR2 SMNVEV (reference sequence). V lost 5 bases, J lost 7 bases, and 24 bases lay in between. CDR3 in amino acids: CASSLMGTAGGGNSPLHF. Written as DNA, the CDR3 is TGTGCCAGCAGTCTAATGGGGACGGCTGGGGGAGGGAATTCACCCCTCCACTTT.

The rearrangement joins TRBV4-1 to TRBJ2-1; 7 positions agree with TRBD1. The junction had 7 bases not matched to a gene; V was cut back by 0 bases and J by 8 bases. Germline V gene lookup returns CDR1 MGHRA and CDR2 YSYEKL. This CDR3 spans 15 amino acids. The CDR3 region has the DNA TGCGCCAGCAGCCAAGATGGGAACAGGGGATATGAGCAGTTCTTC. Protein sequence: CASSQDGNRGYEQFF.

CDR3 nucleotides: TGCGCCAGCAGCCTCCGACGGGGAGACGACACAGATACGCAGTATTTT. Translated, it gives CASSLRRGDDTDTQYF. This chain links TRBV4-3 with TRBJ2-3; TRBD2 might be the D (5 bases). Germline values: CDR1 LGHNA, CDR2 YSLEER. The V gene lost 4 bases and the J gene lost 2 bases, with 16 bases spanning the gap. This CDR3 is built from 16 residues.

The rearrangement links TRBV15 to TRBJ2-6, with D possibly being TRBD2 (6 bases). Trimming stripped 2 bases from V and 1 base from J, with 15 bases between. The CDR3 spans 18 residues. Germline V lookup: CDR1 LNHNV, CDR2 YYDKDF (reference sequence). CDR3: CATSRHSGGVSGANVLTF. The DNA for the CDR3 is TGTGCCACCAGCAGACATAGCGGAGGGGTGTCTGGGGCCAACGTCCTGACTTTC.

This chain joins TRBV21-1 and TRBJ2-7; the table's TRBD2 call for D was not verified on the DNA. TRBV21-1 is a documented pseudogene. This CDR3 region has 17 residues. The CDR3 DNA follows: TGTGCCAGCAGCTCGGGACTAGCGGGAACGAGCTCCTACGAGCAGTACTTC. Translation: CASSSGLAGTSSYEQYF.